This entry lists 25 T cell receptor beta chains sequenced from one sample in a study of blood T cell repertoires in COVID-19. TCRdb's copy holds only in-frame clones and misses some; the assay was immunoSEQ multiplex PCR. The profile shows over 200,000 clones, around 92% of them singletons. The sequenced sample consisted of peripheral blood. These receptors all stem from a person aged 18 to 30 with COVID-19, enrolled during active disease.

The chain employs TRBV4-2 and TRBJ2-5; 7 nucleotides align to TRBD2. Trimming took 1 base from V and 1 from J; bases not matched to a gene: 9. CDR3 length: 17 residues. The germline gives CDR1 LGHNA, CDR2 YNFKEQ. In DNA form, the CDR3 reads TGTGCCAGCAGCCAAGGAAGCAGCGGGATAGCCCAAGAGACCCAGTACTTC. This sequence encodes CASSQGSSGIAQETQYF.

Concerning this clone itself: The junction differs from germline at one of its ends, possibly a read error. The chain employs TRBV7-7 and TRBJ2-1, with TRBD2 identical over 12 bases. Germline lookup yields CDR1 SSHAT and CDR2 FNYEAQ (reference sequence). CDR3 size: 16 residues. The chain's CDR3 is CASSLAGTSGFSEQFF. CDR3 DNA sequence: TGTGCTAGCAGCTTAGCCGGGACTAGCGGGTTTAGTGAGCAGTTCTTC.

The chain couples TRBV28 to TRBJ1-6, with D tentatively TRBD1 (5 bases). The V end lost 5 bases, the J end lost 10 bases, and 15 bases lay between the germline ends. This CDR3 has 14 residues. Per germline, CDR1 MDHEN and CDR2 SYDVKM. The CDR3, as DNA: TGTGCCAGCAGTCCCCCGTTGCAGGGATCACCCCTCCACTTT. Its translation: CASSPPLQGSPLHF.

CDR3 nucleotide sequence: TGTGCCAGCGCCACAGGGGGCAATGAAAAACTGTTTTTT. It is translated as CASATGGNEKLFF. The rearrangement uses TRBV7-9 and TRBJ1-4; TRBD1 agrees at 9 bases. Germline-derived CDR1 and CDR2 are SEHNR and FQNEAQ (reference sequence). This CDR3 has 13 amino acids. J lost 5 bases, V lost 8 bases, and 3 bases had no gene match.

V gene TRBV21-1 combines with J gene TRBJ1-1; TRBD1, as called in the table, went unchecked against the DNA. TRBV21-1 is a known pseudogene. The CDR3 has 15 amino acids. The CDR3 sequence: CASSHRGKGDTEAFF. The CDR3 DNA sequence: TGTGCCAGCAGCCATAGGGGGAAGGGGGACACTGAAGCTTTCTTT.

The chain is built from TRBV25-1 and TRBJ2-7; TRBD2 might be the D (6 bases). Germline-derived CDR1 and CDR2 are MGHDK and SYGVNS. V lost 6 bases and J 3 bases, leaving 9 bases between the germline ends. CDR3 length: 12 amino acids. In nucleotides, the CDR3 is TGTGCCAGCAGGGGACTCCACTACGAGCAGTACTTC. This encodes CASRGLHYEQYF.

This chain joins TRBV27 and TRBJ2-3; tentatively, D is TRBD2 (7 bases). V lost 5 bases and J 6 bases, leaving 15 bases between the germline ends. The germline V gene encodes CDR1 MNHEY and CDR2 SMNVEV (reference sequence). CDR3 size: 14 residues. The CDR3 nucleotides are TGTGCCAGCAGTCTCACCCGGGGGGCGGATACGCAGTATTTT. It is translated as CASSLTRGADTQYF.

This chain joins TRBV27 and TRBJ2-1; 11 nucleotides match TRBD2. V shed 5 bases, J shed 3 bases, and the junction held 3 bases outside the gene matches. CDR1 MNHEY and CDR2 SMNVEV come from the germline V gene (reference sequence). CDR3 size: 15 residues. The CDR3 reads CASSVTSGSYNEQFF. CDR3 coding DNA: TGTGCCAGCAGTGTTACTAGCGGGAGCTACAATGAGCAGTTCTTC.

The chain couples TRBV4-3 to TRBJ2-7; the D gene is possibly TRBD1 (6 bases). The V and J ends lost 0 bases and 2 bases respectively, with 11 bases between them. CDR3 length: 15 residues. Germline V CDR1 and CDR2: LGHNA, YSLEER. The DNA of the CDR3 is TGCGCCAGCAGCCAAGATGCCCAGGGGACCTACGAGCAGTACTTC. This sequence encodes CASSQDAQGTYEQYF.

The chain recombines TRBV4-3 with TRBJ1-2; 7 positions match TRBD1. J lost 5 bases, V lost 2 bases, and 11 bases had no gene match. The CDR3 spans 16 residues. Per the germline V gene, CDR1 is LGHNA and CDR2 is YSLEER. The CDR3 DNA reads as TGCGCCAGCAGCCAAACCGAGGGGGCGCGAATATATGGCTACACCTTC. It translates to CASSQTEGARIYGYTF.

The genes are TRBV18 and TRBJ1-6; 10 nucleotides match TRBD1. This CDR3 spans 16 amino acids. Germline CDR1 is KGHSH and CDR2 is LQKENI. The V and J ends lost 2 bases and 8 bases, in that order; junction bases with no gene match: 6. CDR3 loop: CASSPRQGALDSPLHF. Here the CDR3 DNA reads TGTGCCAGCTCACCAAGACAGGGGGCGTTAGATTCACCCCTCCACTTT.

This clone appeared a single time. The genes are TRBV7-2 and TRBJ2-1; 10 bases fit TRBD2. Germline loops: CDR1 SGHTA, CDR2 FQGNSA. V was pared by 1 base and J by 6 bases, with 3 bases of the junction left unmatched. This CDR3 region has 15 residues. The CDR3: CASSLGGTSANEQFF. In DNA form, the CDR3 reads TGTGCCAGCAGCTTAGGAGGGACTAGCGCCAATGAGCAGTTCTTC.

This clone appeared once. The rearrangement links TRBV2 to TRBJ1-1; perhaps TRBD1 as D (5 bases). Trimming stripped 6 bases from V and 8 bases from J, with 10 bases between. This CDR3 is built from 11 residues. From germline, CDR1 is SNHLY and CDR2 FYNNEI. The CDR3 is CASREYREAFF. The CDR3 DNA sequence: TGTGCCAGCAGAGAATACAGGGAAGCTTTCTTT.

CDR3 sequence reads: CAISAVNEQFF. CDR3 DNA: TGTGCCATCAGTGCGGTCAATGAGCAGTTCTTC. The chain combines TRBV10-3 with TRBJ2-1; D unclear. Germline V gene sequence: CDR1 ENHRY, CDR2 SYGVKD. Trimming shortened V by 4 bases and J by 6 bases, and 4 bases separated the two germline ends. The CDR3 has 11 amino acids.

The J gene is TRBJ2-5, the V gene TRBV5-1, with TRBD2 matching 9 bases. Germline V gene data show CDR1 as SGHRS and CDR2 as YFSETQ. With V trimmed by 4 bases and J by 5 bases, 12 bases remained unmatched. The CDR3 length is 16 residues. Here the CDR3 reads CASSGGSTAGGETQYF. CDR3 sequence (DNA): TGCGCCAGCAGCGGGGGGTCGACAGCGGGAGGCGAGACCCAGTACTTC.

This rearrangement joins TRBV5-8 to TRBJ1-5; perhaps TRBD1 as D (5 bases). The germline gives CDR1 SGHTS, CDR2 YDEGEE. V lost 5 bases, J lost 5 bases, and 17 bases lay in between. The CDR3 has 15 residues. CDR3 in DNA: TGTGCCAGCAGAAATGGGAGGGGTCCGGATCAGCCCCAGCATTTT. It yields the protein CASRNGRGPDQPQHF.

This clone was found once. V and J are TRBV2 and TRBJ2-7, with TRBD2 matching over 10 bases. There are 13 residues in the CDR3. Germline loops: CDR1 SNHLY, CDR2 FYNNEI. V dropped 4 bases and J dropped 3; count of bases not matched to a gene: 0. Here the CDR3 DNA reads TGTGCCAGCAGTGCTAGCGGGAGCTACGAGCAGTACTTC. As protein: CASSASGSYEQYF.

This clone was seen a single time. The CDR3 spells CASSLRRNTEAFF. CDR3 in DNA: TGTGCCAGCAGCTTACGGAGAAACACTGAAGCTTTCTTT. The chain carries TRBV7-2 and TRBJ1-1, with D unclear. This CDR3 has 13 residues. CDR1 and CDR2 (germline): SGHTA, FQGNSA. V was trimmed by 2 bases and J by 2 bases, leaving 6 bases between them.

The CDR3 bases are TGTGCCAGCAGTTCACTGGGACAGGGGAGATCCTACGAGCAGTACTTC. It is translated as CASSSLGQGRSYEQYF. V is TRBV28 and J is TRBJ2-7, with 10 bases matching TRBD1. J gave up 1 base and V 4 bases, and 7 bases lay outside the gene matches. The V gene's germline CDR1 is MDHEN and CDR2 SYDVKM. The CDR3 totals 16 residues.

CDR3 region: CAISGTGAYNSPLHF. DNA of the CDR3: TGTGCCATCAGTGGGACAGGGGCTTATAATTCACCCCTCCACTTT. This chain joins TRBV10-3 and TRBJ1-6; 9 bases map to TRBD1. V dropped 4 bases and J dropped 4; count of bases not matched to a gene: 2. The germline gives CDR1 ENHRY, CDR2 SYGVKD. This CDR3 contains 15 residues.

CDR3 in amino acids: CSVDIQGAETQYF. The CDR3 DNA reads TGCAGCGTTGACATCCAGGGGGCAGAGACCCAGTACTTC. The chain couples TRBV29-1 to TRBJ2-5, with TRBD1 identical over 8 bases. CDR1 is SQVTM, CDR2 ANQGSEA, per germline. CDR3 length equals 13 residues. J gave up 4 bases and V 3 bases, and 4 bases lay outside the gene matches. The full variable domain, its missing parts supplied by reference TRBV29-1 and TRBJ2-5, is SAVISQKPSRDICQRGTSLTIQCQVDSQVTMMFWYRQQPGQSLTLIATANQGSEATYESGFVIDKFPISRPNLTFSTLTVSNMSPEDSSIYLCSVDIQGAETQYFGPGTRLLVL.

The chain combines TRBV3-1 (or the pseudogene TRBV3-2) with TRBJ2-3; TRBD2 aligns across 7 bases. Germline V lookup: CDR1 LGHDT, CDR2 YNNKEL (reference sequence). The V segment lost 4 bases and the J segment 0 bases; nucleotides outside the gene matches: 7. The CDR3 sequence is 16 residues long. The CDR3 here is CASSPASGLSTDTQYF. CDR3 DNA: TGTGCCAGCAGCCCCGCTAGCGGCCTGAGCACAGATACGCAGTATTTT.

The rearrangement links TRBV3-1 (or the pseudogene TRBV3-2) to TRBJ1-6; D call uncertain. The germline V gene has CDR1 LGHDT and CDR2 YNNKEL (reference sequence). This CDR3 is 13 amino acids long. Deletions cut 3 bases from V and 10 bases from J, with 10 bases between. The DNA of the CDR3 is TGTGCCAGCAGCCAGTCGTCGGGGTCACCCCTCCACTTT. Encoded protein: CASSQSSGSPLHF.

This clone was observed once. V and J are TRBV6-5 and TRBJ1-2, with D perhaps matching TRBD1 (6 bases). The CDR3 has 12 residues. Trimming stripped 8 bases from V and 9 bases from J, with 16 bases between. CDR1 is MNHEY, CDR2 SVGAGI, per germline. CDR3 sequence: CASYNGQSSYTF. In DNA, the CDR3 is TGTGCCAGCTATAATGGACAGTCAAGCTACACCTTC.

The chain has TRBV27 and TRBJ1-1; 9 nucleotides line up with TRBD1. This CDR3 spans 15 amino acids. Germline V gives CDR1 MNHEY, CDR2 SMNVEV (reference sequence). V shed 5 bases and J 2 bases; nucleotides not matched to a gene: 6. CDR3 in amino acids: CASSTQTGGNTEAFF. The CDR3 nucleotides read TGTGCCAGCAGTACACAGACAGGGGGAAACACTGAAGCTTTCTTT.